This T cell receptor (beta chain) was found in a study of cytomegalovirus exposure and HLA in healthy donors (dated by TCRdb to the late 2010s). Notes on the research overall: According to an earlier analysis of 587 of the donors, about 190 million T cells yielded 117 million unique TCR beta sequences and approximately 300 Gb of sequence data. Of the 300 to 400 genotyped donors, 81% fell in the genetic ancestry cluster associated with self-reported Caucasian donors. Roughly five DR-DQ haplotypes were handled as single units for association and clustering, since linkage in the cohort was strong. Genome-wide SNP genotypes for about three fifths of the 666 donors were used in a later genetic analysis, which treated that subset as a discovery cohort. A separate validation cohort of roughly 120 different subjects was used in addition to the approximately 610-subject first cohort. Every repertoire in the discovery cohort had been generated on one and the same sequencing platform. In an earlier analysis of more than 550 of the donors, high-throughput TCR beta sequencing was used to judge whether each TCR beta V gene segment behaved as functional or pseudogenic. Approximately 310 gigabases of sequencing data and tens of millions of unique TCR sequences were included in an early release covering roughly 700 HLA-typed donors. Using immunosequencing, the study profiled T cell repertoires from 500 to 800 subjects and related those repertoires to cytomegalovirus serostatus. HLA typing included class I and class II loci at four-digit resolution. Donor age, sex, ethnicity and CMV serostatus were compiled alongside the repertoire data. High-throughput TCR immunosequencing, statistical association of individual TCRs with disease status, and machine learning were combined to predict cytomegalovirus infection status. The aim of the study was to test whether cataloging public T cell receptors could identify signatures of past pathogen exposure. Rather than drawing on any new phenotypic data, the later analysis identified candidate immune exposures from TCR beta sequences and the way those sequences occurred across donors. Across 398 genotyped donors of the cohort, an average of about 240,000 unique TCR beta nucleotide sequences per donor were sequenced, and roughly 17% of those sequences were non-productive. The number of typed donors differed by locus: about 620-630 for A, B, C, DRB1 and DQB1; 500 to 550 for DQA1; around 580 for DPA1; and roughly 450 for DPB1. A later analysis re-analyzed previously published TCR beta repertoires from roughly 690 donors and added high-resolution HLA genotyping to study TCR occurrence patterns. The study at large found these results: Immune exposure information for the cohort was limited to CMV serostatus. A later analysis reported that several top co-occurrence clusters appeared linked to parvovirus B19, influenza, CMV and Epstein-Barr virus. A later genetic analysis reported fewer N-insertions in productive TCRs among donors in an Asian-associated ancestry cluster than the roughly 700-donor mean. The classifier was reported to diagnose cytomegalovirus status with high specificity and sensitivity in both the original and validation cohorts. A later analysis found that TCR association rates varied across HLA loci, with DRB1 alleles showing the most associated TCRs and HLA-C alleles the fewest. A further reported finding was that TCR beta sequences accurately predicted the HLA-A and HLA-B alleles for most subjects in the first cohort. Only TCR beta chains were sequenced in this cohort, and the absence of alpha or paired-chain data limited detectable features. In an earlier analysis of about 600 of the donors, most TCR beta V segments appeared in productive rearrangements about 87% or about 30% of the time, broadly matching IMGT annotations. Linkage disequilibrium might explain the correlated functional status among segregating V segments, but an unknown experimental factor could not be excluded. Three of the identified cytomegalovirus-associated TCR beta chains were confirmed in vitro to be specific for cytomegalovirus antigens. According to a later analysis, most CMV-associated TCR beta chains appeared to be HLA-restricted, and the HLA associations seemed to be driven largely by CMV exposure. At a false discovery rate of 0.05, a later analysis linked about 17,000 TCR beta sequences to specific HLA alleles. Because the 87-base-pair reads could not distinguish some IMGT-functional V segments, including TRBV6-2 and TRBV6-3, those segments were excluded. In the study, some 160 TCR beta chains were listed as associated with cytomegalovirus. The earlier analysis of some 540 of the donors excluded some 15 rarely observed V segments, including chromosome 9 orphons, because counts were too low. Presence/absence analyses assumed roughly uniform sequencing depth across donors, an assumption that may not hold. An association between a missense DCLRE1C variant and V-gene and J-gene trimming of TCR beta chains was found in a later genetic analysis and replicated in an independent cohort. Strong co-occurrence of HLA alleles, especially DR and DQ, made assigning TCR associations to individual alleles difficult. A cluster of highly shared sequence variants was judged likely to be a technical artifact of the sequencing pipeline. Because some donors lacked HLA typing at each locus, the association tests relied only on the typed subset. A later analysis found that HLA-associated TCR beta chains were more clonally expanded and had lower generation probabilities than equally common non-associated chains. It was suggested by the authors that the approach could potentially be generalized to other disease states and immunological phenotypes. While some public TCRs were present in many individuals, most TCR sequences turned up only very rarely across donors.

The cohort was made up of about 610 healthy bone marrow donors. All cohort members were sampled while nominally healthy, although unrecorded immune exposures were likely present. The donor was CMV seropositive and belonged to the group of 250 to 300 seropositive cohort members. A peripheral blood sample was collected from each donor, and TCR beta sequencing was performed on peripheral blood mononuclear cells. The Qiagen DNeasy Blood Extraction Kit was used to extract genomic DNA from the blood cell samples. The protocol used for the library was the immunoSEQ multiplex PCR assay. For the multiplex PCR, a mixture combining 60 forward primers for TCR Vbeta segments and 13 reverse primers for TCR Jbeta segments was used. The CDR3 region of rearranged TCR beta genes was amplified from genomic DNA by a multiplex PCR assay. The Illumina HiSeq System was used to sequence the amplified TCR beta libraries as 87-base-pair reads. The original methods were these. A later analysis tallied 75 million to 85 million unique TCR beta chains across the 666 repertoires, and about 12 million of those chains were shared by two or more donors. Raw reads were error-corrected and collapsed into unique sequences by a nearest-neighbor algorithm in which closely related sequences were merged to remove PCR and sequencing errors. To assign V, D and J gene segments, CDR3 sequences were aligned to IMGT reference sequences. For a sequence to be retained, at least a six-nucleotide match to both a V gene segment and a J gene segment was required. Rearrangements were classified as productive when the CDR3 lacked stop codons and remained in frame with V and J, and all other rearrangements were classified as non-productive. CDR3 was defined by IMGT convention, running from the second conserved V-encoded cysteine to the conserved J-encoded phenylalanine. In an earlier analysis of around 570 of the donors, sequences lacking an unambiguous match to a single V gene segment were excluded. In an earlier analysis of 450 to 750 of the donors, a V segment was called functional when productive rearrangements were above 56.7%, and segregating when the standard deviation between donors exceeded 5%. A statistical classification framework was built to diagnose cytomegalovirus status from the catalog of TCR beta chain sequences. In a later analysis, V and J genes were assigned by comparing TCR nucleotide sequences against IMGT/GENE-DB human TR gene sequences. In a later analysis, CDR3 sequences and most-parsimonious VDJ recombination scenarios were assigned using the TCRdist pipeline. A later analysis defined each TCR beta chain by its CDR3 amino acid sequence plus V-gene family, and excluded reads lacking a unique V-gene family. To address suspected cross-contamination and a sequencing artifact, a later analysis removed a few hundred highly shared, low-generation-probability nucleotide sequences. A later analysis calculated a clonal expansion index for each public chain from normalized within-repertoire ranks of inferred template counts. In a later analysis, generation probabilities were computed with a VDJ recombination model fitted to out-of-frame rearrangements, and the resulting probabilities were checked against IGoR. In a later analysis, TCR-TCR, TCR-HLA and TCR-CMV co-occurrence was scored with hypergeometric tests, and a repertoire-size bias correction was applied to TCR pairs. In a later analysis, false discovery rates were estimated by permuting HLA or CMV assignments 20 times. In a later analysis, co-occurring TCRs were grouped using DBSCAN, and TCRdist sequence similarity was added for clustering within HLA-allele-positive subsets. Repertoires with fewer than 30,000 or more than 120,000 public chains, plus five repertoires with anomalous nucleotide sharing, were excluded from co-occurrence clustering. TCRdb re-hosts the immuneACCESS table, in-frame sequences only. Its copies lack some clones; in the studies checked, an unresolved V gene accounts for under half of them, and the cause for the rest is not known. That table furnishes V, J and clone size, whereas the DNA furnished D and trimming. Per the sample table, the count is 20,000 to 25,000 clones. 20% to 25% of the sample lies in the top ten.

Germline trimming: 2 bases from V, 7 bases from J; junction bases outside gene matches: 7. Taken from cysteine to phenylalanine, the CDR3 has 15 residues. Only the CDR3 DNA is retained, 45 bases long and in frame from the first base. CDR1 SGHRS and CDR2 YFSETQ were looked up in the germline V gene. On this clone itself: The antigen it recognizes is unknown.

Here the chain combines TRBV5-1 and TRBJ1-4; the central 8 bases match TRBD1. The specimen was PBMCs. This TCR came from a man aged 55 to 69 in good health and CMV-seropositive. The sequenced DNA: TGCGCCAGCAGCTTTAGTCGACAGGGGACTGAAAAACTGTTTTTT. It translates as CASSFSRQGTEKLFF.